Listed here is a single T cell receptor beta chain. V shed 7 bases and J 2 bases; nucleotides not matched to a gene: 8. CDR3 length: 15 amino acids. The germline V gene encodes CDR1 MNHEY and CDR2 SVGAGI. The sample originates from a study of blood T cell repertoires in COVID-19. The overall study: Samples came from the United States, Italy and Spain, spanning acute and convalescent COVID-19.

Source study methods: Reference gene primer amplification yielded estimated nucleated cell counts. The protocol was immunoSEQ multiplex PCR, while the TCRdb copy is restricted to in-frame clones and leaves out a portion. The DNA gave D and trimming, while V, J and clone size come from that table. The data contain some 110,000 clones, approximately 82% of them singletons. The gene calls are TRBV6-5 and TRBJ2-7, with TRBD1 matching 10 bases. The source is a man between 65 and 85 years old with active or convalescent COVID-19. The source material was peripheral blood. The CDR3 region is CASILGGTGAYEQYF. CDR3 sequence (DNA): TGTGCCAGCATCCTAGGGGGGACAGGGGCCTACGAGCAGTACTTC.